This TCR beta chain was sequenced for a study of blood T cell repertoires in COVID-19. The protocol was immunoSEQ multiplex PCR, while the TCRdb copy is restricted to in-frame clones and leaves out a portion. The sample shows roughly 180,000 clones, 86% of them seen only once. This clone has a handful of counts. Germline V lookup: CDR1 LGHNT, CDR2 FRNRAP. V lost 3 bases and J lost 5; bases outside the gene matches: 2. The CDR3 has 13 amino acids. The sample taken for sequencing was peripheral blood. This TCR derives from a man aged 55 to 69 with acute or convalescent COVID-19. The chain is built from TRBV12-5 and TRBJ2-3, with 7 positions matching TRBD2. CDR3 DNA: TGTGCTAGTGGTTTTATAGCGGGAGATACGCAGTATTTT. As protein: CASGFIAGDTQYF.